The 3 T cell receptor beta chains presented below share a single source sample, sequenced in a study of beta chain features in type 1 diabetes. The investigators reverse transcribed all of the isolated RNA, so they sequenced expressed TCRB transcripts. Generated by immunoSEQ multiplex PCR, the TCRdb table keeps only in-frame clones and is missing some. The sample yields 150,000 to 160,000 clones, over 8.5% seen once. Input material: central memory CD4+ T cells from blood. All receptors come from a man younger than 30 in good health.

The genes are TRBV29-1 and TRBJ1-2, with unresolved D. The CDR3 consists of 13 residues. Looked up from germline, CDR1 is SQVTM and CDR2 is ANQGSEA. V was clipped by 4 bases and J by 4 bases, with 13 bases between them. CDR3 protein: CSVAGWQTYGYTF. CDR3 DNA sequence: TGCAGCGTTGCCGGATGGCAGACCTATGGCTACACCTTC.

This clone was seen more than once but under ten times. The V and J genes are TRBV30 and TRBJ1-5; D gene ambiguous. The CDR3 extends over 13 amino acids. The germline V and J ends were trimmed by 0 bases and 5 bases, with 8 bases remaining between them. Looked up from germline, CDR1 is GTSNPN and CDR2 is SVGIG (reference sequence). CDR3 protein: CAWSVGGYQPQHF. CDR3 in DNA: TGTGCCTGGAGTGTCGGAGGGTATCAGCCCCAGCATTTT.

This clone was seen more than once but under ten times. Other DNA sequences in this specimen translate into the identical CDR3. CDR3 nucleotides: TGTGCCAGCAGCGTAGGATTTGGGACAGATACGCAGTATTTT. Protein: CASSVGFGTDTQYF. The chain joins TRBV9 to TRBJ2-3; no reliable D call. The V gene's germline CDR1 is SGDLS and CDR2 YYNGEE. Trimming pared 0 bases from V and 3 bases from J, leaving 8 bases between. This CDR3 is 14 amino acids long.